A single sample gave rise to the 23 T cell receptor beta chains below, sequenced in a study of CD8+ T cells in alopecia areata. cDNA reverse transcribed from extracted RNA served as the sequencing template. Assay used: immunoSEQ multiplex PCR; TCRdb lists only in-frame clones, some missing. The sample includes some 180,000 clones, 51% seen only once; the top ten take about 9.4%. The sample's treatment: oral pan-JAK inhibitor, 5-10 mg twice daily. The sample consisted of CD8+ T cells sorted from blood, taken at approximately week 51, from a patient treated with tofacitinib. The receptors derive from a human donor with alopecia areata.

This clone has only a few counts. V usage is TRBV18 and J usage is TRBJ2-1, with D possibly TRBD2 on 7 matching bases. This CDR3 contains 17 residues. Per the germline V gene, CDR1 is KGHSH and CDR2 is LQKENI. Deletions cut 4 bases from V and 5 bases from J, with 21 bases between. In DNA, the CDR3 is TGTGCCAGCTCACTAACGGGGGGCGACCCCCAAAACAATGAGCAGTTCTTC. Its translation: CASSLTGGDPQNNEQFF.

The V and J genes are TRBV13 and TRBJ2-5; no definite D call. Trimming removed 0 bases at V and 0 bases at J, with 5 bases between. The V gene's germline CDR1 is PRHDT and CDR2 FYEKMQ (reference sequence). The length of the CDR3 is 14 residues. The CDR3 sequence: CASSLGGYQETQYF. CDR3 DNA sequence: TGTGCCAGCAGCTTAGGAGGATACCAAGAGACCCAGTACTTC.

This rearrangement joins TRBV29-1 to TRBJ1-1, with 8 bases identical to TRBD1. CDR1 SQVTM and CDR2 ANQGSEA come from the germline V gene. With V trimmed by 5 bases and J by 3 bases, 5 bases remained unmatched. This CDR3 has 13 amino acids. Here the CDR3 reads CSVLQGEYTEAFF. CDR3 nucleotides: TGCAGCGTTCTACAGGGGGAGTACACTGAAGCTTTCTTT.

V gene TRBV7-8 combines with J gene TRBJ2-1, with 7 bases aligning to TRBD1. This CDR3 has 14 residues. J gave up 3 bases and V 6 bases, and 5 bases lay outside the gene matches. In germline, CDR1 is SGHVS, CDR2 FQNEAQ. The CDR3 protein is CASSQRQGYNEQFF. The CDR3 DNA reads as TGTGCCAGCAGTCAAAGACAGGGCTACAATGAGCAGTTCTTC.

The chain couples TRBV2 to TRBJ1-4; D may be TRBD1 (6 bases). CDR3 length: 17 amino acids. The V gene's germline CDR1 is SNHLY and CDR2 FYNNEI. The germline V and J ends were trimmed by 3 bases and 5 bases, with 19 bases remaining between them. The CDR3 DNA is TGTGCCAGCAGTGATATCGGGGGCAGGACCATGAATGAAAAACTGTTTTTT. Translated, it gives CASSDIGGRTMNEKLFF.

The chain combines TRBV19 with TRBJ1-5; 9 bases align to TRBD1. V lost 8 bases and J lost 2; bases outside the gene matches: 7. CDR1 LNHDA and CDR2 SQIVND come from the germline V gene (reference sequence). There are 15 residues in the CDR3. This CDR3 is CASGWDREGNQPQHF. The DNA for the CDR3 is TGTGCCAGTGGGTGGGACAGGGAGGGCAATCAGCCCCAGCATTTT.

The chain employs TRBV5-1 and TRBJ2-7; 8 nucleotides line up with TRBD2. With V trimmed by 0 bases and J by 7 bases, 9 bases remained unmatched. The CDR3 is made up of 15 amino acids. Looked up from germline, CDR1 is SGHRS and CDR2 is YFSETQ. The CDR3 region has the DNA TGCGCCAGCAGCTTGGATAGCGGGGAAACTAGAGAGCAGTACTTC. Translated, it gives CASSLDSGETREQYF.

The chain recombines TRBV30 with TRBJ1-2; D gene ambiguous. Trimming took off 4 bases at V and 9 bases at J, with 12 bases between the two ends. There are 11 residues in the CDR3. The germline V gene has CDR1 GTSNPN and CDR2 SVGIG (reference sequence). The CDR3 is CAWTAGSSYTF. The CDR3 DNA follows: TGTGCCTGGACCGCGGGGTCGAGCTACACCTTC.

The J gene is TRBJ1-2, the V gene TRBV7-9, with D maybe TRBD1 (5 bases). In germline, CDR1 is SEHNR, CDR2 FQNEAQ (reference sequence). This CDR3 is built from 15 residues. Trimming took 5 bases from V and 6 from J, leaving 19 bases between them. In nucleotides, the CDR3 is TGTGCCAGCAGCCCTTTTACGACTGGGGGAAATGGCTACACCTTC. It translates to CASSPFTTGGNGYTF.

The CDR3 DNA reads TGTGCCAGCAGCTTAGATCGGGGTGTCTACGAGCAGTACTTC. Its translation: CASSLDRGVYEQYF. The rearrangement links TRBV11-2 to TRBJ2-7; D might be TRBD2 (5 bases). V lost 0 bases, J lost 3 bases, and 9 bases lay in between. Germline CDR1 is SGHAT and CDR2 is FQNNGV. The CDR3 runs 14 residues.

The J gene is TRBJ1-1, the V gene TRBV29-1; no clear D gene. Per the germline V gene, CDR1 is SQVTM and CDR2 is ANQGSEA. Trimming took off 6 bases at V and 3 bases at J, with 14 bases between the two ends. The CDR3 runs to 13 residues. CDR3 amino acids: CSVVDLSHTEAFF. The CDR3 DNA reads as TGCAGCGTCGTCGACCTTAGTCACACTGAAGCTTTCTTT. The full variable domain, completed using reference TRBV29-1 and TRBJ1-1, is SAVISQKPSRDICQRGTSLTIQCQVDSQVTMMFWYRQQPGQSLTLIATANQGSEATYESGFVIDKFPISRPNLTFSTLTVSNMSPEDSSIYLCSVVDLSHTEAFFGQGTRLTVV.

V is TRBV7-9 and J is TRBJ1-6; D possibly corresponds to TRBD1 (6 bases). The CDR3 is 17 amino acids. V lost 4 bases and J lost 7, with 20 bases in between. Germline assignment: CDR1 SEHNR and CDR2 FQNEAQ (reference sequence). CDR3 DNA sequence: TGTGCCAGCAGCTCCCTTGCCGAACAGGGACGCAATTCACCCCTCCACTTT. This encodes CASSSLAEQGRNSPLHF.

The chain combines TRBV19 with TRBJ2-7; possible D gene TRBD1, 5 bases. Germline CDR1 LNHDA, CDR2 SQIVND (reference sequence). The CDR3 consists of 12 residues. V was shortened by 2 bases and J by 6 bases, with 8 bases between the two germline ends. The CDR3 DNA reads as TGTGCCAGTAGTATACAGGGTGCCGAGCAGTACTTC. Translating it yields CASSIQGAEQYF.

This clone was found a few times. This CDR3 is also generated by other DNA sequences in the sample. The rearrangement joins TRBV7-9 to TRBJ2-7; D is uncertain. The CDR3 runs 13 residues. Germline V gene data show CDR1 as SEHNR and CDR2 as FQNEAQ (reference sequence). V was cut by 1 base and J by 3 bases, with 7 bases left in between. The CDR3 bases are TGTGCCAGCAGCTTAGGGGCGGACTACGAGCAGTACTTC. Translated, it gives CASSLGADYEQYF.

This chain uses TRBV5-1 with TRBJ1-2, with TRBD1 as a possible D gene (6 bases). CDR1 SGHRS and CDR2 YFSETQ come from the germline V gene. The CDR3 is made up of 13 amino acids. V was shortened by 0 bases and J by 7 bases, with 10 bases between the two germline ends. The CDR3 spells CASSLEGDIGYTF. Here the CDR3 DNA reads TGCGCCAGCAGCTTGGAGGGGGACATTGGCTACACCTTC.

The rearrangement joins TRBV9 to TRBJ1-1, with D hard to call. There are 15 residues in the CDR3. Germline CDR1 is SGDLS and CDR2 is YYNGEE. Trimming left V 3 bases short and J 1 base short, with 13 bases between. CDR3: CASSDGVRPNTEAFF. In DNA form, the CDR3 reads TGTGCCAGCAGCGATGGGGTCAGACCGAACACTGAAGCTTTCTTT. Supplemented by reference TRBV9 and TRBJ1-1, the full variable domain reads DSGVTQTPKHLITATGQRVTLRCSPRSGDLSVYWYQQSLDQGLQFLIQYYNGEERAKGNILERFSAQQFPDLHSELNLSSLELGDSALYFCASSDGVRPNTEAFFGQGTRLTVV.

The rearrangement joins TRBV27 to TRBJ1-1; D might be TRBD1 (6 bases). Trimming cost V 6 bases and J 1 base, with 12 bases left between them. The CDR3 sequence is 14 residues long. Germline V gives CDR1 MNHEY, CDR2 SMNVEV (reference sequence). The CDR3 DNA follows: TGTGCCAGCAGCCGCCAGGGGTCGAACACTGAAGCTTTCTTT. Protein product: CASSRQGSNTEAFF.

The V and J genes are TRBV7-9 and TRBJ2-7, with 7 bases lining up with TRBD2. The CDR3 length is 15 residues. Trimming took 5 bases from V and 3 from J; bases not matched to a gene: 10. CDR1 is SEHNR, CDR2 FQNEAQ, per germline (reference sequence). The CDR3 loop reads CASSPPLGDYYEQYF. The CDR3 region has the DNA TGTGCCAGCAGCCCCCCGTTGGGGGACTACTACGAGCAGTACTTC.

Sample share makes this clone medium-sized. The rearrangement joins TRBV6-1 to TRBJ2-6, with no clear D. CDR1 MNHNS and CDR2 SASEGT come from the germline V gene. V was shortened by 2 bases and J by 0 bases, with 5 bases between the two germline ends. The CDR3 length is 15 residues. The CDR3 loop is CASSEQSSGANVLTF. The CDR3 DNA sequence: TGTGCCAGCAGTGAACAGAGCTCTGGGGCCAACGTCCTGACTTTC.

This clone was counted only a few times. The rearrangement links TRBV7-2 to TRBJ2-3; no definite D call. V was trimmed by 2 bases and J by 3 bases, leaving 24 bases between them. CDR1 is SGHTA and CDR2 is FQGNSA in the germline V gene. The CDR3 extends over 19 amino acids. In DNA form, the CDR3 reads TGTGCCAGCAGCTTATCCTCGAGATTCCCCTATAAAATTACAGATACGCAGTATTTT. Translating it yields CASSLSSRFPYKITDTQYF.

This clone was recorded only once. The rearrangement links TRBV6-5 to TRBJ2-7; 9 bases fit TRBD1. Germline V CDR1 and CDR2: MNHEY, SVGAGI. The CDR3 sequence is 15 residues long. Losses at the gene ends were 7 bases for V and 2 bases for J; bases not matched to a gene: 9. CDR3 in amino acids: CASNPRDRAPYEQYF. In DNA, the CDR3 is TGTGCCAGCAATCCACGGGACAGGGCACCCTACGAGCAGTACTTC.

The CDR3 is CATLLEGRAQYF. The CDR3 nucleotides read TGTGCCACTCTCTTGGAGGGGAGGGCCCAGTACTTC. The chain recombines TRBV6-6 with TRBJ2-5; 7 bases align to TRBD2. The CDR3 runs 12 residues. Germline loops: CDR1 MNHNY, CDR2 SVGAGI (reference sequence). J was trimmed by 9 bases and V by 10 bases; bases with no gene match: 11.

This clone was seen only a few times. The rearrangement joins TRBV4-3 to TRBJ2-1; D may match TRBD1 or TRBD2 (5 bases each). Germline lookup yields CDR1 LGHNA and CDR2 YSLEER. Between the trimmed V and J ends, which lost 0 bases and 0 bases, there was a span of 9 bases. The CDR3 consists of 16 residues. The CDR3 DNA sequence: TGCGCCAGCAGCCAAGATGTCGGGGCCTCCTACAATGAGCAGTTCTTC. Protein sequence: CASSQDVGASYNEQFF.